The present T cell receptor (beta chain) was sequenced within a study of early T cells in non-severe SARS-CoV-2 infection. About the research overall: Alpha and beta chains were unpaired, from unsorted whole-blood bulk RNA.

Per the germline V gene, CDR1 is SQVTM and CDR2 is ANQGSEA. With 6 bases clipped from V and 0 bases from J, the junction kept 7 bases outside the gene matches. The CDR3 contains 14 residues. Findings and caveats of the study: Lookups in VDJdb leaned toward anti-spike CD8 responses and missed private and CD4 specificities.

With regard to this clonotype: Its matching antigen is unknown.

Attachment of unique molecular identifiers was made to individual cDNA molecules. TCRdb called the 5' RACE reads again in MiXCR, with one record for every CDR3 protein. The sample yields tens of thousands of distinct CDR3 sequences, about 14% seen once. The TCR sequence derives from an adult who was a healthcare worker with PCR-confirmed SARS-CoV-2 infection or an uninfected control (not recorded which). The chain couples TRBV29-1 to TRBJ2-7; 8 nucleotides align to TRBD2. The starting material was whole blood, obtained at baseline. CDR3 sequence: CSVMQTSASYEQYF. In nucleotides, the CDR3 is TGCAGCGTGATGCAGACTAGCGCCTCCTACGAGCAGTACTTC.